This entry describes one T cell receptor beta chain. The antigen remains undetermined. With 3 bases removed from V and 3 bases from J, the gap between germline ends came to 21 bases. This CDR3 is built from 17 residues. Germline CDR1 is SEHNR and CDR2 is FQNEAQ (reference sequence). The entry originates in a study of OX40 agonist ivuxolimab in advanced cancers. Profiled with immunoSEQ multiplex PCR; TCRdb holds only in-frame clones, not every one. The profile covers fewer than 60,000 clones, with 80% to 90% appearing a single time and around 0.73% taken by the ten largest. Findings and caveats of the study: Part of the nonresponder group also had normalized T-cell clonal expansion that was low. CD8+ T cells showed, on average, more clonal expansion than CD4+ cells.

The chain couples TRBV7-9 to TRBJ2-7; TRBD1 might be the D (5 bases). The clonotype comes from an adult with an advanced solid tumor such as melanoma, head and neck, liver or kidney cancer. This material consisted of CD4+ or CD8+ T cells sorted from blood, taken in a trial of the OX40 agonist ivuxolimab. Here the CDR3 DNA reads TGTGCCAGCAGCTTCAGGGCAGGGATTGAACGACACTACGAGCAGTACTTC. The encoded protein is CASSFRAGIERHYEQYF. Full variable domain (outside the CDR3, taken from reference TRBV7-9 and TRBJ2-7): DTGVSQNPRHKITKRGQNVTFRCDPISEHNRLYWYRQTLGQGPEFLTYFQNEAQLEKSRLLSDRFSAERPKGSFSTLEIQRTEQGDSAMYLCASSFRAGIERHYEQYFGPGTRLTVT.